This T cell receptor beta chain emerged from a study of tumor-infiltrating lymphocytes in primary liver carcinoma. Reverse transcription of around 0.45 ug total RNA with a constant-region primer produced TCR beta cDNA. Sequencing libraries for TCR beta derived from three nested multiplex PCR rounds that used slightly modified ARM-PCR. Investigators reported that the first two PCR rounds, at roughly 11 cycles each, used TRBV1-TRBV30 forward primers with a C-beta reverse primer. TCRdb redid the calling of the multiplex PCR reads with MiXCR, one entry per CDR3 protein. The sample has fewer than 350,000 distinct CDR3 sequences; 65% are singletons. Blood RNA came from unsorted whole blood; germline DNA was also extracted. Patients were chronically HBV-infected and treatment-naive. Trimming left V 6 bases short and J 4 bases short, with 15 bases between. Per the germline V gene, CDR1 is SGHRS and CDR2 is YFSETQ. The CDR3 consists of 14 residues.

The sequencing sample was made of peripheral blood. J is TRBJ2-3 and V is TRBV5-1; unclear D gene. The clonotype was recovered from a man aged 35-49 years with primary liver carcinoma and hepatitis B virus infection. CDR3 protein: CASKDPSGADTQYF. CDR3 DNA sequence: TGCGCCAGCAAAGACCCTTCTGGAGCAGATACGCAGTATTTT.